The present T cell receptor (beta chain) was sequenced within a study of glioma-infiltrating T cells. The iRepertoire nested amplicon-rescue multiplex PCR amplified TCR alpha and beta CDR3s from RNA. TCRdb re-analysed the multiplex PCR reads in MiXCR, keeping a single row per CDR3 protein. The table includes under 130,000 distinct CDR3 sequences, around 30% detected once. This clonotype turned up a few times. Sequencing was carried out using glioma tissue, nonneoplastic brain tissue, or PBMCs (not recorded which). The TCR was taken from a human donor with low-grade glioma or glioblastoma, undergoing nonglioma brain surgery, or in good health (not recorded which).

CDR3 loop: CASSRTANTGELFF. CDR3 DNA sequence: TGTGCCAGCAGCAGAACAGCGAACACCGGGGAGCTGTTTTTT. The gene calls are TRBV7-9 and TRBJ2-2; the D is unclear. V lost 5 bases and J 0 bases, leaving 7 bases between the germline ends. Per the germline V gene, CDR1 is SEHNR and CDR2 is FQNEAQ (reference sequence). The CDR3 runs 14 residues.